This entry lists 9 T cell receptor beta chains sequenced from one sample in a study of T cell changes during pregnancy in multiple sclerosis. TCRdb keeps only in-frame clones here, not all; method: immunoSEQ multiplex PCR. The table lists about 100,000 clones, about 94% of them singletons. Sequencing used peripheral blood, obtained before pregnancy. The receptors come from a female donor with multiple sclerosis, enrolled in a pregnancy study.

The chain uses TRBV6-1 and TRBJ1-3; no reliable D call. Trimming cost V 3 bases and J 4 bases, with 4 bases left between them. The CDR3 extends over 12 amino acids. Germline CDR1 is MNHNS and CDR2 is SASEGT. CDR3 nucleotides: TGTGCCAGCAGTGAGTTAGGAAACACCATATATTTT. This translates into CASSELGNTIYF.

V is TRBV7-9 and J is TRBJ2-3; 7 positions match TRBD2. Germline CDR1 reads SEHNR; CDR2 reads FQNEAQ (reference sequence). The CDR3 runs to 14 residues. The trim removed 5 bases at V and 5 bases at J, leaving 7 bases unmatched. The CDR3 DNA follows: TGTGCCAGCAGCACATGGCTAGCGGAAGATACGCAGTATTTT. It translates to CASSTWLAEDTQYF.

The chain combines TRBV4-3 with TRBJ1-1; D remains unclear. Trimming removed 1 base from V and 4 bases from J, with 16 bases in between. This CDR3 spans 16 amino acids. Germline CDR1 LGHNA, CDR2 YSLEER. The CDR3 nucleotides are TGCGCCAGCAGCCAAGCCTTGGCCCGGGCGGGCACTGAAGCTTTCTTT. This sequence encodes CASSQALARAGTEAFF.

DNA of the CDR3: TGTGCCAGCCTTGGGGCTGGGGCTGCCGGGGAGCTGTTTTTT. Translated, it gives CASLGAGAAGELFF. This chain links TRBV19 with TRBJ2-2, with D possibly matching TRBD1 (5 bases). V lost 9 bases to trimming and J lost 6 bases, with 17 bases between them. The germline V gene has CDR1 LNHDA and CDR2 SQIVND (reference sequence). The CDR3 is 14 residues long.

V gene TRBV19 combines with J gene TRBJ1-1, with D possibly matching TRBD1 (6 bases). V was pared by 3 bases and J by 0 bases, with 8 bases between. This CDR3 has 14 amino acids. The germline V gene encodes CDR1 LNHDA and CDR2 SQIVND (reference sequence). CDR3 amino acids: CASSMTGLNTEAFF. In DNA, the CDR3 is TGTGCCAGTAGTATGACAGGCTTGAACACTGAAGCTTTCTTT. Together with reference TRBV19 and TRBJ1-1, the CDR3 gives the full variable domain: DGGITQSPKYLFRKEGQNVTLSCEQNLNHDAMYWYRQDPGQGLRLIYYSQIVNDFQKGDIAEGYSVSREKKESFPLTVTSAQKNPTAFYLCASSMTGLNTEAFFGQGTRLTVV.

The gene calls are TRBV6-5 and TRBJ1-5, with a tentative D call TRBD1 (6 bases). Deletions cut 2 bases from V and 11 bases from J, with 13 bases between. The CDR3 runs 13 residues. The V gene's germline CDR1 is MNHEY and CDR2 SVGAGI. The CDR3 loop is CASSYLDRMAQHF. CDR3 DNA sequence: TGTGCCAGCAGTTACCTCGACAGGATGGCCCAGCATTTT.

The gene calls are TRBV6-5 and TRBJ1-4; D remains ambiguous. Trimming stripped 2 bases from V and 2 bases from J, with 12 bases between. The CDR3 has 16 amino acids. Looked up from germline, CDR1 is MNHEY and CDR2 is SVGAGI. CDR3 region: CASSYVIGGTNEKLFF. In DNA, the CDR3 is TGTGCCAGCAGTTACGTGATAGGAGGCACTAATGAAAAACTGTTTTTT.

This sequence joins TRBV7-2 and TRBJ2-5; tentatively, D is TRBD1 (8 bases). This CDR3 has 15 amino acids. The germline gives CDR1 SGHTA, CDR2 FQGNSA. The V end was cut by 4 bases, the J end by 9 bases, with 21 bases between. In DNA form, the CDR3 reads TGTGCCAGCAGCTCCGGGGGGACAGGAAGGACGGCCCAGTACTTC. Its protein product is CASSSGGTGRTAQYF.

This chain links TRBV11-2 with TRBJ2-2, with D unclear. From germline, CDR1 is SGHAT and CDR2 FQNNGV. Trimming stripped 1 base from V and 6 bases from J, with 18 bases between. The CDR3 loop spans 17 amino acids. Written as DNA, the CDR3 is TGTGCCAGCAGCTTAGGCGTGCAGGTCCTTATAGCCGGGGAGCTGTTTTTT. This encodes CASSLGVQVLIAGELFF.